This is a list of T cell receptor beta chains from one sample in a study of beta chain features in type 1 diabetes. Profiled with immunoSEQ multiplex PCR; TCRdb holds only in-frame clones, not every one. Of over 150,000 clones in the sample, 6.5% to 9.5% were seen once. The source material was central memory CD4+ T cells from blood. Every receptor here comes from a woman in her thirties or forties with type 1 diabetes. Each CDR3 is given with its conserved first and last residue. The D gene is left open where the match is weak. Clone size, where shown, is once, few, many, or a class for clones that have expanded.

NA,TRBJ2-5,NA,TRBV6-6,TGTGCCAGCAGTTCTCAGGGTGCCCAAGAGACCCAGTACTTC,CASSSQGAQETQYF
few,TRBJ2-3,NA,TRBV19,TGTGCCAGTAGGTCCCTGGGAGGTGGCACAGATACGCAGTATTTT,CASRSLGGGTDTQYF
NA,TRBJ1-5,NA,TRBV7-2,TGTGCCAGCAGCTTCGACTTTGGCTCGAAGCCCCAGCATTTT,CASSFDFGSKPQHF
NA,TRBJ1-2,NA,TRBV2,TGTGCCAGCAGGGTAACGGAGTATGGCTACACCTTC,CASRVTEYGYTF
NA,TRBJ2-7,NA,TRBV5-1,TGCGCCAGCAGCTTGGTTGCCGGTTACTCCTACGAGCAGTACTTC,CASSLVAGYSYEQYF
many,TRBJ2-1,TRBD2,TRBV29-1,TGCAGCGTTGGGGGTGGACTAGCTGGCAATGAGCAGTTCTTC,CSVGGGLAGNEQFF
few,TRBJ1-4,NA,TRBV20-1,TGCAGTGCTCCCGAGGAGGGAGAACTGTTTTTT,CSAPEEGELFF
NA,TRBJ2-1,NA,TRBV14,TGTGCCAGCAGCCGGAACTTTCGGGAAAAGAATGAGCAGTTCTTC,CASSRNFREKNEQFF
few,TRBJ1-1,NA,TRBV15,TGTGCCACCAGCGGGGGGGGAATGAACACTGAAGCTTTCTTT,CATSGGGMNTEAFF
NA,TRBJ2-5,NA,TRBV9,TGTGCCAGCAGTGGGGCAGACGGACAAGAGACCCAGTACTTC,CASSGADGQETQYF
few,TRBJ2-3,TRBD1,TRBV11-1,TGTGCCAGCAGCTTACCGAACCGGGACAGGGGCTGGAATACGCAGTATTTT,CASSLPNRDRGWNTQYF
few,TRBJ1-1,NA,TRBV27,TGTGCCAGCAGTTTCCAGGAGGAGGGCACTGAAGCTTTCTTT,CASSFQEEGTEAFF
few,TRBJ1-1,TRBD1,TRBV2,TGTGCCAGCAGTCCAGGGGGAAAGACTGAAGCTTTCTTT,CASSPGGKTEAFF
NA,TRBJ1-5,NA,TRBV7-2,TGTGCCAGCAGCTTTGAGAGTTGGAGCAATCAGCCCCAGCATTTT,CASSFESWSNQPQHF
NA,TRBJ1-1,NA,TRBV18,TGTGCCAGCTCACCACGATTAGAGAACACTGAAGCTTTCTTT,CASSPRLENTEAFF
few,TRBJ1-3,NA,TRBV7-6,TGTGCCAGCAGCCCTGGGGGCCACTCTGGAAACACCATATATTTT,CASSPGGHSGNTIYF
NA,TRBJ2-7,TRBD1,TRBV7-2,TGTGCCAGCAGCTTAGTTGGACAGGGGGCCTACGAGCAGTACTTC,CASSLVGQGAYEQYF
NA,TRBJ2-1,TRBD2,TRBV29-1,TGCAGCGTCTCACCTCAGGGGGGGCGGGAGGGCCGCGGGCAGTTCTTC,CSVSPQGGREGRGQFF
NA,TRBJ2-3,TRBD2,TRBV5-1,TGCGCCAGCAGCTTCGGGACTAGCGGGAGAGCGCGGGAAGATACGCAGTATTTT,CASSFGTSGRAREDTQYF
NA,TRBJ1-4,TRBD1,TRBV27,TGTGCCAGCAGTCCCTACCCAGGGGGCCGCGATGAAAAACTGTTTTTT,CASSPYPGGRDEKLFF
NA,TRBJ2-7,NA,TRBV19,TGTGCCAGTAGTTCATCGGAGGAGCGGCCCCGATTC,CASSSSEERPRF
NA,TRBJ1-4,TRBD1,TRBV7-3,TGTGCCAGCAGCCTTCGGACAGGGGCGGGTGAGGAAAAACTGTTTTTT,CASSLRTGAGEEKLFF
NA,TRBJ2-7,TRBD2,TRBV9,TGTGCCAGCAGCGCCCGTAGCGGGGATGGTTCCGACGAGCAGTACTTC,CASSARSGDGSDEQYF
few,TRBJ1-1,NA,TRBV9,TGTGCCAGCAGCGGTCAACAGGGATATGCTTTCTTT,CASSGQQGYAFF
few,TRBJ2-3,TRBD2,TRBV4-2,TGTGCCAGCAGCCAAGGACTAGCGGGGGCCACAGATACGCAGTATTTT,CASSQGLAGATDTQYF
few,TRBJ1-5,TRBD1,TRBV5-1,TGCGCCAGCAGTGTAGACAGGGGACAGCCCCAGCATTTT,CASSVDRGQPQHF
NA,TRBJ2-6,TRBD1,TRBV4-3,TGCGCCAGCAGCCATACCGGGACAGGGATCGGGGCCAACGTCCTGACTTTC,CASSHTGTGIGANVLTF
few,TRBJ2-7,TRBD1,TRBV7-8,TGTGCCAGCAGCCACCAGACAGGGTTCGAGCAGTACTTC,CASSHQTGFEQYF
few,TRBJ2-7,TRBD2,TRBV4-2,TGTGCCAGCAGCCAAGGGGCAGCGGGGGACGAGCAGTACTTC,CASSQGAAGDEQYF
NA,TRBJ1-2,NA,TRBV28,TGTGCCAGCAGCTCACAGGAGTCCTATGGCTACACCTTC,CASSSQESYGYTF
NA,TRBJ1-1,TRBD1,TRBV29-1,TGCAGCGTTCGGACAGGGGGCACTGAAGCTTTCTTT,CSVRTGGTEAFF